The clone carrying this TCR beta chain was seen a few times. Per the study methods: How many nucleated cells were present was estimated from reference gene primer amplification. Data came from immunoSEQ multiplex PCR; TCRdb stores just in-frame clones and leaves some out. D and trimming were read from the DNA, whereas the V and J calls and clone size are those reported in that table. In the table there are roughly 150,000 clones, approximately 79% of which are singletons. The data stem from a study of blood T cell repertoires in COVID-19. For the study at large: The United States, Italy and Spain provided the acute and convalescent COVID-19 samples. Sources were T cells, B-cell-depleted T cells, or PBMCs; the material itself was cDNA or gDNA.

This CDR3 has 16 residues. Germline CDR1 is SGHTA and CDR2 is FQGNSA. Trimming took 1 base from V and 4 from J, leaving 16 bases between them. What was sequenced was peripheral blood. V gene TRBV7-2 combines with J gene TRBJ1-1, with D possibly being TRBD1 (6 bases). The clonotype was recovered from a woman aged 80 or older with acute or convalescent COVID-19. The DNA for the CDR3 is TGTGCCAGCAGCTTAGTATGGGGGGGCAAGGGCACTGAAGCTTTCTTT. Translating gives CASSLVWGGKGTEAFF. Variable domain in full (rest from reference TRBV7-2 and TRBJ1-1): GAGVSQSPSNKVTEKGKDVELRCDPISGHTALYWYRQSLGQGLEFLIYFQGNSAPDKSGLPSDRFSAERTGGSVSTLTIQRTQQEDSAVYLCASSLVWGGKGTEAFFGQGTRLTVV.